A selection of T cell receptor beta chains follows, all from one sample in a study of OX40 agonist ivuxolimab in advanced cancers. Clones were read by immunoSEQ multiplex PCR, and TCRdb kept only the in-frame ones, dropping some. This table holds fewer than 80,000 clones, 80% to 90% found once. The sequences come from CD4+ or CD8+ T cells sorted from blood, collected in a trial of the OX40 agonist ivuxolimab. Every receptor here comes from an adult with an advanced solid tumor such as melanoma, head and neck, liver or kidney cancer. Both conserved end residues are part of each CDR3. D genes are given only for firm matches. Clone size appears in some rows only: once, few, many, or a class for an expanded clone.

J: TRBJ1-2; D: -; V: TRBV7-9; size: -; DNA: TGTGCCAGCAGCTTAGACAGGGAGGGGGGCTACACCTTC; CDR3: CASSLDREGGYTF
J: TRBJ1-1; D: -; V: TRBV2; size: -; DNA: TGTGCCACCTCAAGAGACGGAGAAGCTTTCTTT; CDR3: CATSRDGEAFF
J: TRBJ2-3; D: -; V: TRBV6-7; size: -; DNA: TGTGCCAGCAGTTTATCCCCTGCGCGCACAGATACGCAGTATTTT; CDR3: CASSLSPARTDTQYF
J: TRBJ1-3; D: -; V: TRBV6-5; size: -; DNA: TGTGCCAGCAGCCGGGACCATGGAAACACCATATATTTT; CDR3: CASSRDHGNTIYF
J: TRBJ2-7; D: -; V: TRBV5-8; size: -; DNA: TGTGCCAGCAGCTTGTTACGGGGTTCCTACGAGCAGTACTTC; CDR3: CASSLLRGSYEQYF
J: TRBJ1-2; D: TRBD1; V: TRBV5-1; size: -; DNA: TGCGCCAGCAGCTTGACAGGGGGGAACTATGGCTACACCTTC; CDR3: CASSLTGGNYGYTF
J: TRBJ2-6; D: -; V: TRBV4-1; size: -; DNA: TGCGCCAGCAGCCACCCGGACGGCCCCAGCTCTGGGGCCAACGTCCTGACTTTC; CDR3: CASSHPDGPSSGANVLTF
J: TRBJ1-1; D: TRBD1; V: TRBV6-5; size: few; DNA: TGTGCCAGCAGTCCAGGGGGGGCCGGGGACACTGAAGCTTTCTTT; CDR3: CASSPGGAGDTEAFF
J: TRBJ1-2; D: -; V: TRBV6-1; size: -; DNA: TGTGCCAGCAAGCGTGGACAGCCGACTACCTATGGCTACACCTTC; CDR3: CASKRGQPTTYGYTF
J: TRBJ2-7; D: TRBD2; V: TRBV19; size: -; DNA: TGTGCCAGTAGTATGAAGACTAAGACTAGCGGGAGACCCTACGAGCAGTACTTC; CDR3: CASSMKTKTSGRPYEQYF
J: TRBJ2-3; D: TRBD2; V: TRBV5-1; size: -; DNA: TGCGCCAGCAGCTTGGAGGCGCGGGGGGGAACAGATACGCAGTATTTT; CDR3: CASSLEARGGTDTQYF
J: TRBJ2-7; D: -; V: TRBV5-8; size: -; DNA: TGTGCCAGCAGCGGAGGGCCTACCTACGAGCAGTACTTC; CDR3: CASSGGPTYEQYF
J: TRBJ2-4; D: -; V: TRBV20-1; size: -; DNA: TGCAGTGCAGCGGTAAATGCGGTTCAGTACTTC; CDR3: CSAAVNAVQYF
J: TRBJ2-6; D: TRBD1; V: TRBV30; size: -; DNA: TGTGCCTGGAGTTGGACAGGTCGAACTTCTGGGGCCAACGTCCTGACTTTC; CDR3: CAWSWTGRTSGANVLTF
J: TRBJ2-7; D: -; V: TRBV5-6; size: once; DNA: TGTGCCAGCAGTTCCTTTGGCCGCGACGAGCAGTACTTC; CDR3: CASSSFGRDEQYF
J: TRBJ2-5; D: -; V: TRBV11-1; size: once; DNA: TGTGCCAGCAGCTTAGCATGGGAGACCCAGTACTTC; CDR3: CASSLAWETQYF
J: TRBJ1-6; D: TRBD1; V: TRBV30; size: few; DNA: TGTGCCTGGAGTGCCCGACAGGGTGGGAATTCACCCCTCCACTTT; CDR3: CAWSARQGGNSPLHF
J: TRBJ1-3; D: -; V: TRBV29-1; size: -; DNA: TGCAGCGTTGGGGGAGCGAAGGCCTCTGGAAACACCATATATTTT; CDR3: CSVGGAKASGNTIYF
J: TRBJ1-1; D: -; V: TRBV7-9; size: -; DNA: TGTGCCAGCAGCCTCACACAAAACAGAGGAACTGAAGCTTTCTTT; CDR3: CASSLTQNRGTEAFF
J: TRBJ2-7; D: -; V: TRBV6-5; size: -; DNA: TGTGCCAGCAGGTTAGCGGCCTCCTACGAGCAGTACTTC; CDR3: CASRLAASYEQYF
J: TRBJ1-2; D: -; V: TRBV20-1; size: few; DNA: TGCAGTGCTAGTAGTTTATATGGCTACACCTTC; CDR3: CSASSLYGYTF
J: TRBJ1-1; D: -; V: TRBV27; size: -; DNA: TGTGCCACCATCGACTTGACAGGACCTGAAGCTTTCTTT; CDR3: CATIDLTGPEAFF
J: TRBJ1-1; D: -; V: TRBV9; size: -; DNA: TGTGCCAGCAGCCCCATTTGGGAGAACACTGAAGCTTTCTTT; CDR3: CASSPIWENTEAFF
J: TRBJ2-5; D: -; V: TRBV19; size: once; DNA: TGTGCCAGTAGTATAGATCGGCAGTCGCAAGAGACCCAGTACTTC; CDR3: CASSIDRQSQETQYF
J: TRBJ1-4; D: TRBD1; V: TRBV6-5; size: few; DNA: TGTGCCAGCAGTTACGACAGGGAGACTAATGAAAAACTGTTTTTT; CDR3: CASSYDRETNEKLFF
J: TRBJ1-6; D: -; V: TRBV5-1; size: -; DNA: TGCGCCAGCAGCCGGGAGGGGAGCTCCTATAATTCACCCCTCCACTTT; CDR3: CASSREGSSYNSPLHF